Below are 21 T cell receptor beta chains sequenced from a single sample in a study of T-cell reconstitution after alpha-beta-depleted transplantation in children. Unique molecular identifiers were incorporated when the TCRbeta library was constructed. TCRdb redid the calling of the PCR reads with MiXCR, one entry per CDR3 protein. This sample has 330,000 or so distinct CDR3 sequences, with around 10% found just once. The sequenced sample was PBMCs, obtained before TCRalphabeta/CD19-depleted stem cell transplant. Receptors were obtained from a boy younger than two with acute myeloid leukemia, due to receive a stem cell transplant.

The chain combines TRBV3-1 with TRBJ1-1; the match to TRBD1 covers 7 bases. V shed 3 bases and J 2 bases; nucleotides not matched to a gene: 9. Germline V lookup: CDR1 LGHDT, CDR2 YNNKEL (reference sequence). This CDR3 comprises 16 residues. The CDR3 coding sequence is TGTGCCAGCAGCCAGCCTATGACAGGGTGCAACACTGAAGCTTTCTTT. Its translation is CASSQPMTGCNTEAFF. The full variable domain, completed using reference TRBV3-1 and TRBJ1-1, is DTAVSQTPKYLVTQMGNDKSIKCEQNLGHDTMYWYKQDSKKFLKIMFSYNNKELIINETVPNRFSPKSPDKAHLNLHINSLELGDSAVYFCASSQPMTGCNTEAFFGQGTRLTVV.

This clonotype was found a few times. The chain couples TRBV28 to TRBJ2-2; 8 bases match TRBD2. Unmatched junction bases numbered 17, after V lost 7 bases and J lost 4 bases. The germline gives CDR1 MDHEN, CDR2 SYDVKM. The CDR3 runs to 18 residues. This CDR3 is CASTTPFGGLDGTGELFF. The CDR3 bases are TGTGCCAGCACTACCCCATTCGGGGGACTAGACGGCACCGGGGAGCTGTTTTTT.

This clonotype has at least ten counts. Compared with germline, one end of the junction differs, possibly owing to a read error. The chain carries TRBV6-2 or TRBV6-3 and TRBJ1-1; unclear D gene. CDR3 length equals 14 residues. Germline CDR1 MNHEY, CDR2 SVGEGT. The CDR3 DNA sequence: TGTGCCAGCACCAACCAAGGGATGAAAACTGAAGCTTTCTTT. This sequence encodes CASTNQGMKTEAFF.

This chain uses TRBV19 with TRBJ2-6; D is uncertain. Germline lookup yields CDR1 LNHDA and CDR2 SQIVND (reference sequence). V lost 3 bases and J 2 bases, leaving 8 bases between the germline ends. The CDR3 has 15 amino acids. The CDR3 spells CASSIRSTGANVLTF. CDR3 bases: TGTGCCAGTAGTATCCGGAGCACTGGGGCCAACGTCCTGACTTTC.

This clonotype was detected ten times or more. The chain recombines TRBV7-9 with TRBJ2-7; D is undetermined. Germline V lookup: CDR1 SEHNR, CDR2 FQNEAQ (reference sequence). The CDR3 runs to 15 residues. V lost 5 bases and J 2 bases, leaving 16 bases between the germline ends. The CDR3: CASSTGLFNPYEQYF. The CDR3 region has the DNA TGTGCCAGCAGCACGGGCCTATTCAATCCCTACGAGCAGTACTTC. The whole variable domain, filled in from reference TRBV7-9 and TRBJ2-7, reads DTGVSQNPRHKITKRGQNVTFRCDPISEHNRLYWYRQTLGQGPEFLTYFQNEAQLEKSRLLSDRFSAERPKGSFSTLEIQRTEQGDSAMYLCASSTGLFNPYEQYFGPGTRLTVT.

V gene TRBV18 combines with J gene TRBJ2-2; perhaps TRBD1 as D (6 bases). V was trimmed by 2 bases and J by 0 bases, leaving 10 bases between them. CDR3 length equals 16 residues. Germline-derived CDR1 and CDR2 are KGHSH and LQKENI. CDR3 protein: CASSPWTVSNTGELFF. Written as DNA, the CDR3 is TGTGCCAGCTCACCATGGACAGTCTCGAACACCGGGGAGCTGTTTTTT.

This clonotype was seen repeatedly, ten times or more. The chain joins TRBV10-3 to TRBJ1-1, with a weak D call TRBD1 (5 bases). The ends were cut back, 3 bases at V and 6 bases at J, with 11 bases in the middle. The CDR3 runs 13 residues. CDR1 is ENHRY and CDR2 is SYGVKD in the germline V gene. CDR3 sequence: CAISDNWGAEAFF. The CDR3 DNA is TGTGCCATCAGTGATAATTGGGGGGCTGAAGCTTTCTTT.

Note on this clonotype: A much bigger clone sits one base away, suggesting this may be a read error. V and J are TRBV4-3 and TRBJ1-5, with 7 bases aligning to TRBD1. This CDR3 is built from 16 residues. Germline values: CDR1 LGHNA, CDR2 YSLEER. Here the CDR3 reads CASRQVLQGNNQPQHF. For the CDR3, the DNA is TGCGCCAGCAGGCAAGTGTTACAGGGGAACAATCAGCCCCAGCATTTT.

This clonotype was counted many times. The chain joins TRBV28 to TRBJ1-2, with D hard to call. This CDR3 is 13 amino acids long. The V and J ends lost 3 bases and 4 bases respectively, with 9 bases between them. In germline, CDR1 is MDHEN, CDR2 SYDVKM. The CDR3 nucleotides are TGTGCCAGCAGTTTGAAGGTTAGCTATGGCTACACCTTC. Translation gives CASSLKVSYGYTF.

In its sample, this clonotype was seen many times. The chain carries TRBV7-2 and TRBJ1-6; 10 nucleotides match TRBD1. This CDR3 spans 15 amino acids. CDR1 and CDR2 (germline): SGHTA, FQGNSA. Trimming removed 4 bases from V and 3 bases from J; junction bases left unmatched: 0. This chain's CDR3 is CASSWTGGYNSPLHF. CDR3 in DNA: TGTGCCAGCAGCTGGACAGGGGGCTATAATTCACCCCTCCACTTT.

This clonotype was counted at least ten times. The chain combines TRBV7-8 with TRBJ2-3, with 8 nucleotides matching TRBD1. CDR3 size: 13 residues. The V segment lost 8 bases and the J segment 7 bases; nucleotides outside the gene matches: 8. The germline V gene encodes CDR1 SGHVS and CDR2 FQNEAQ. The CDR3, as DNA: TGTGCCAGCGGCAGGGGGCAGGGGAATACGCAGTATTTT. It is translated as CASGRGQGNTQYF.

This clonotype was found many times. The chain combines TRBV7-2 with TRBJ2-6; tentative D call: TRBD1 (5 bases). The CDR3 length is 15 residues. The V and J ends lost 4 bases and 0 bases respectively, with 7 bases between them. Germline CDR1 is SGHTA and CDR2 is FQGNSA. The chain's CDR3 is CASSSRVSGANVLTF. The CDR3, as DNA: TGTGCCAGCAGCTCCAGGGTCTCTGGGGCCAACGTCCTGACTTTC. Drawing the rest from reference TRBV7-2 and TRBJ2-6, the complete variable domain is GAGVSQSPSNKVTEKGKDVELRCDPISGHTALYWYRQSLGQGLEFLIYFQGNSAPDKSGLPSDRFSAERTGGSVSTLTIQRTQQEDSAVYLCASSSRVSGANVLTFGAGSRLTVL.

There are many counts of this clonotype. The chain recombines TRBV5-1 with TRBJ2-7; 10 nucleotides match TRBD2. Germline lookup yields CDR1 SGHRS and CDR2 YFSETQ. With V trimmed by 1 base and J by 6 bases, 7 bases remained unmatched. The CDR3 extends over 15 amino acids. CDR3 DNA: TGCGCCAGCAGCTTGTTTACTAGCGGGGTCGGCGAGCAGTACTTC. Translation: CASSLFTSGVGEQYF.

Concerning this clonotype: This may come from a read error, since a much larger clone is one base off. The CDR3 ends on some other residue instead of the conserved phenylalanine or tryptophan, so this is likely a read error. V and J are TRBV12-3 or TRBV12-4 and TRBJ2-3; D is undetermined. V was clipped by 2 bases and J by 3 bases, with 9 bases between them. The CDR3 runs 14 residues. DNA for the CDR3: TGTGCCAGCAGTTTATGGGCCGGTACAGATACGCAGTATTCT. Its translation is CASSLWAGTDTQYS.

On this clonotype: The CDR3 does not end in the conserved phenylalanine or tryptophan, so this is likely a read error. The chain is built from TRBV2 and TRBJ2-7; no firm D call. The CDR3 is 14 amino acids. The germline CDR1 and CDR2 sequences are SNHLY and FYNNEI. In DNA form, the CDR3 reads TGTACCTGCAGCTTCCTATCTAGCTCCTACGAGCAGTACTAC. It encodes CTCSFLSSSYEQYY.

This clonotype turned up a few times. The chain links TRBV20-1 to TRBJ2-7; D remains unclear. The CDR3 contains 12 residues. Germline values: CDR1 DFQATT, CDR2 SNEGSKA (reference sequence). The ends were cut back, 3 bases at V and 5 bases at J, with 11 bases in the middle. CDR3 sequence (DNA): TGCAGTGCTAGGGCCCTTCGCCACGAGCAGTACTTC. Residues: CSARALRHEQYF.

There are many counts of this clonotype. The chain recombines TRBV5-1 with TRBJ2-7; TRBD2 aligns across 15 bases. The V and J ends lost 4 bases and 5 bases, in that order; junction bases with no gene match: 4. CDR1 SGHRS and CDR2 YFSETQ come from the germline V gene. The CDR3 has 15 residues. For the CDR3, the DNA is TGCGCCAGCAGCGATGGGACTAGCGGGAGGCACGAGCAGTACTTC. Translation gives CASSDGTSGRHEQYF.

There are many counts of this clonotype. V gene TRBV2 combines with J gene TRBJ2-5; D is undetermined. V was clipped by 4 bases and J by 1 base, with 13 bases between them. The CDR3 covers 15 residues. Germline CDR1 SNHLY, CDR2 FYNNEI. The CDR3 coding sequence is TGTGCCAGCAGTGGGTGGCGCACGATCCAAGAGACCCAGTACTTC. Residues: CASSGWRTIQETQYF.

This clonotype was counted a few times. V gene TRBV6-5 combines with J gene TRBJ1-5; D perhaps matches TRBD1 (5 bases). Trimming took 2 bases from V and 0 from J, leaving 11 bases between them. CDR1 and CDR2 from the germline V gene are MNHEY and SVGAGI. This CDR3 spans 16 amino acids. CDR3 sequence reads: CASSYLQDYSNQPQHF. The DNA for the CDR3 is TGTGCCAGCAGTTACCTACAGGACTATAGCAATCAGCCCCAGCATTTT.

This clonotype was counted at least ten times. This chain connects TRBV13 to TRBJ2-7; TRBD2 matches at 11 bases. CDR3 length equals 15 residues. CDR1 is PRHDT, CDR2 FYEKMQ, per germline (reference sequence). V lost 0 bases to trimming and J lost 2 bases; unmatched junction nucleotides: 0. The CDR3 DNA follows: TGTGCCAGCAGCTTAGGTAGCGGGGGGGCCTACGAGCAGTACTTC. Translation: CASSLGSGGAYEQYF.

This clonotype showed up just a few times. The rearrangement uses TRBV12-3 or TRBV12-4 and TRBJ2-7; 14 positions match TRBD2. CDR3 length equals 19 residues. V shed 3 bases, J shed 2 bases, and the junction held 12 bases outside the gene matches. This CDR3 reads CASSFTPGLAGDPTYEQYF. DNA of the CDR3: TGTGCCAGCAGTTTCACTCCGGGACTAGCGGGAGACCCAACCTACGAGCAGTACTTC.